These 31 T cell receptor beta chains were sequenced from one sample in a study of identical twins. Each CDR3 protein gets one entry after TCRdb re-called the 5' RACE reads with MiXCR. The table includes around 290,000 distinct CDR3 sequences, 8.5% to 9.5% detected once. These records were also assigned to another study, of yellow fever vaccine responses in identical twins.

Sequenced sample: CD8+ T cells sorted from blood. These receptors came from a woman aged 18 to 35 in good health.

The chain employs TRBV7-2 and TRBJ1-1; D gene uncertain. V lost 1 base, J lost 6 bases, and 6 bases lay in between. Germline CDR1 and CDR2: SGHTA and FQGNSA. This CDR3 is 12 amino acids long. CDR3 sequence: CASSLVGPEAFF. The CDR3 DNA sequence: TGTGCCAGCAGCTTAGTGGGTCCTGAAGCTTTCTTT. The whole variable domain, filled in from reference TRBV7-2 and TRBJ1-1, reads GAGVSQSPSNKVTEKGKDVELRCDPISGHTALYWYRQSLGQGLEFLIYFQGNSAPDKSGLPSDRFSAERTGGSVSTLTIQRTQQEDSAVYLCASSLVGPEAFFGQGTRLTVV.

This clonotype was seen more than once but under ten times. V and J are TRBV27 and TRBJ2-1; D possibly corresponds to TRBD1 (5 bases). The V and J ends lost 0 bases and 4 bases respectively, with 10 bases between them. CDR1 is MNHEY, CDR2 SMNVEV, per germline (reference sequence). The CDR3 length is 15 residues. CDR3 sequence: CASSLSHQGYNEQFF. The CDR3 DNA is TGTGCCAGCAGTTTATCGCACCAGGGATACAATGAGCAGTTCTTC.

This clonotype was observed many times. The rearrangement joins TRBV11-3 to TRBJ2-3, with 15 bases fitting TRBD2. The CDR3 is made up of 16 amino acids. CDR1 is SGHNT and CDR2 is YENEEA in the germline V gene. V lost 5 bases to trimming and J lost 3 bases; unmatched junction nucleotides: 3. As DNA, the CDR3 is TGTGCCAGCAGCCCAGGACTAGCGGGAGGGACAGATACGCAGTATTTT. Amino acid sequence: CASSPGLAGGTDTQYF.

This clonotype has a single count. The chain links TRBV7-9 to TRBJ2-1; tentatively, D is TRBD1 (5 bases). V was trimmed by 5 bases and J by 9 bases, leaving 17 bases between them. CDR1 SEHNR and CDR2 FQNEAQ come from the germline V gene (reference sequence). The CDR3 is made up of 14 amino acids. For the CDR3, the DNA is TGTGCCAGCAGCCTAAATGGGGCCTCAGGTGAGCAGTTCTTC. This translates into CASSLNGASGEQFF.

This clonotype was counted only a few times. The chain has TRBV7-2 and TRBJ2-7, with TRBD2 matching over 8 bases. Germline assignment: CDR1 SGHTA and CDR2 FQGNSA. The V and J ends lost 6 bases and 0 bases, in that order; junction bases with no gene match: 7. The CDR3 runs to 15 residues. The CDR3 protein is CASRSPGLGSYEQYF. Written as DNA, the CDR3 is TGTGCCAGCAGATCACCGGGACTAGGCTCCTACGAGCAGTACTTC.

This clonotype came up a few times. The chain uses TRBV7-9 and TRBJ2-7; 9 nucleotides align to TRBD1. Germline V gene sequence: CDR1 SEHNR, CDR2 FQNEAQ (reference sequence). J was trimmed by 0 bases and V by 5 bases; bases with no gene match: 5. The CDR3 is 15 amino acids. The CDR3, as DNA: TGTGCCAGCAGCACCGGGACAGGGAACTCCTACGAGCAGTACTTC. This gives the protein CASSTGTGNSYEQYF. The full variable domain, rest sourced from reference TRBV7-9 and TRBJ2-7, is DTGVSQNPRHKITKRGQNVTFRCDPISEHNRLYWYRQTLGQGPEFLTYFQNEAQLEKSRLLSDRFSAERPKGSFSTLEIQRTEQGDSAMYLCASSTGTGNSYEQYFGPGTRLTVT.

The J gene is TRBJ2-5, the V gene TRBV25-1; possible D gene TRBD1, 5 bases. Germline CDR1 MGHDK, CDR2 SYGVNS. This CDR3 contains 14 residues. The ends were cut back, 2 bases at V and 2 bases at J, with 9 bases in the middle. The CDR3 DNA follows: TGTGCCAGCAGTGAAAGGGGCGGACAAGAGACCCAGTACTTC. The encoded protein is CASSERGGQETQYF.

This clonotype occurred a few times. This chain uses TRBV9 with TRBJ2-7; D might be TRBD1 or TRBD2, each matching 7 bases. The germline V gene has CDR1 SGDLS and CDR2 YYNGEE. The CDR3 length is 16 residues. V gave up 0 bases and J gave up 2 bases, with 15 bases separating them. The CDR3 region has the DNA TGTGCCAGCAGCGTAGAGGGGGCTAGCGGTGCCTACGAGCAGTACTTC. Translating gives CASSVEGASGAYEQYF.

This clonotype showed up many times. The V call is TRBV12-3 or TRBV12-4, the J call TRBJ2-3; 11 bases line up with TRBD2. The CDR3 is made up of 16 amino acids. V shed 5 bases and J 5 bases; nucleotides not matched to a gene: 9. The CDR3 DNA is TGTGCCAGCAGTGACCAGACTAGCGGGGATGAAGATACGCAGTATTTT. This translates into CASSDQTSGDEDTQYF.

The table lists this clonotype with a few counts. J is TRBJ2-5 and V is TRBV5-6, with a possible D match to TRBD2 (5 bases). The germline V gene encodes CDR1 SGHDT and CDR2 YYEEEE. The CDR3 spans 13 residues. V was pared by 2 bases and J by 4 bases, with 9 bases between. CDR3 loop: CASSFSSGETQYF. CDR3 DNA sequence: TGTGCCAGCAGCTTCTCGAGCGGAGAGACCCAGTACTTC.

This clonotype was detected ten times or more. CDR3 bases: TGTGCCAGCAGTGGTGAAAACAATGAGCAGTTCTTC. Encoded protein: CASSGENNEQFF. V and J are TRBV25-1 and TRBJ2-1, with unresolved D. The CDR3 consists of 12 residues. The germline CDR1 and CDR2 sequences are MGHDK and SYGVNS. Trimming left V 4 bases short and J 5 bases short, with 6 bases between.

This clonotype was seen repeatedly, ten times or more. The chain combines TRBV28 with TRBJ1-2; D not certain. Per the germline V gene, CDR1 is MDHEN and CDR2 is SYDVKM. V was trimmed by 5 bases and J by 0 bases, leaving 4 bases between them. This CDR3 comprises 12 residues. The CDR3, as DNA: TGTGCCAGCAGTGAGTCTAACTATGGCTACACCTTC. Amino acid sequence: CASSESNYGYTF.

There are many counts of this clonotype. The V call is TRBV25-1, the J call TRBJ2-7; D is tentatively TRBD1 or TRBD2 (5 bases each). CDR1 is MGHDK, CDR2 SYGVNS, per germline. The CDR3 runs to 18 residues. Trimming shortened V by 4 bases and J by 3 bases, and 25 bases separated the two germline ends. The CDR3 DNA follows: TGTGCCAGCAGTGCCTTAATTGACGGGGCGCATATATTCTACGAGCAGTACTTC. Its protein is CASSALIDGAHIFYEQYF.

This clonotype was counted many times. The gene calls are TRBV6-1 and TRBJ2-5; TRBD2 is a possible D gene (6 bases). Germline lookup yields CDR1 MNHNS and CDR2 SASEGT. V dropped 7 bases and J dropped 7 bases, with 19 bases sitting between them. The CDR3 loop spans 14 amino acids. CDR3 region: CASTHPGDVGTQYF. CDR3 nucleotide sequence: TGTGCCAGCACCCACCCGGGGGATGTAGGGACCCAGTACTTC.

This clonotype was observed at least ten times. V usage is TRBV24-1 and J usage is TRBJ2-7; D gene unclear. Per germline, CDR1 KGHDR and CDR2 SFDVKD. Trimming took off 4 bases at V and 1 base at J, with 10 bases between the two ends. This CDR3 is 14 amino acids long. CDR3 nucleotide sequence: TGTGCCACCAGTGACCCAACAGAGTCCTACGAGCAGTACTTC. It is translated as CATSDPTESYEQYF.

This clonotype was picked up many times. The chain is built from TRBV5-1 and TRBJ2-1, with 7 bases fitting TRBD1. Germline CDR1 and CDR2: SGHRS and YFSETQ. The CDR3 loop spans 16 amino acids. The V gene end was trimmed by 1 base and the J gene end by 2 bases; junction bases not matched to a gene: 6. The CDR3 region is CASSLMGQPTYNEQFF. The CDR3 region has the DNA TGCGCCAGCAGCTTGATGGGACAGCCAACCTACAATGAGCAGTTCTTC.

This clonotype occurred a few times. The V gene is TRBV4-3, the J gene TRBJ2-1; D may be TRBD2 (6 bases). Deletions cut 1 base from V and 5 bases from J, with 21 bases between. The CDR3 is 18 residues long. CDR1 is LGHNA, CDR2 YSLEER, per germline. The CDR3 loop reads CASSQGPLAGNVNNEQFF. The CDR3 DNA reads TGCGCCAGCAGCCAAGGCCCCTTGGCGGGAAACGTTAACAATGAGCAGTTCTTC.

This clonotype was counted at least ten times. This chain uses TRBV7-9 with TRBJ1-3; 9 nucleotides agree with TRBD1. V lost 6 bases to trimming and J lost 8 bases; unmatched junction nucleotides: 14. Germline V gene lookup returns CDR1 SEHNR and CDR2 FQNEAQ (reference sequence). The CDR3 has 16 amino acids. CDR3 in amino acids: CASSSPSGQGWDTIYF. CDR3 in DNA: TGTGCCAGCAGTTCCCCTTCGGGACAGGGTTGGGACACCATATATTTT. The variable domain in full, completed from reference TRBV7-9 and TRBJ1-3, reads DTGVSQNPRHKITKRGQNVTFRCDPISEHNRLYWYRQTLGQGPEFLTYFQNEAQLEKSRLLSDRFSAERPKGSFSTLEIQRTEQGDSAMYLCASSSPSGQGWDTIYFGEGSWLTVV.

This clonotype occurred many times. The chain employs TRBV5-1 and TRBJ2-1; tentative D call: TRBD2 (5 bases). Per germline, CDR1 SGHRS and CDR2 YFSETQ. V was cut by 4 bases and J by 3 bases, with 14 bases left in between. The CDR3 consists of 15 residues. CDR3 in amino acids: CASSPEGIGYNEQFF. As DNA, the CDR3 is TGCGCCAGCAGCCCAGAGGGTATAGGCTACAATGAGCAGTTCTTC.

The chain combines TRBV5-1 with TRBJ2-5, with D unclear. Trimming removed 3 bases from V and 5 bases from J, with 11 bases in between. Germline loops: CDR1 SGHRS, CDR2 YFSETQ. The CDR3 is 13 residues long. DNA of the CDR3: TGCGCCAGCAGCTCGGACCCCATGGAGACCCAGTACTTC. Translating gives CASSSDPMETQYF.

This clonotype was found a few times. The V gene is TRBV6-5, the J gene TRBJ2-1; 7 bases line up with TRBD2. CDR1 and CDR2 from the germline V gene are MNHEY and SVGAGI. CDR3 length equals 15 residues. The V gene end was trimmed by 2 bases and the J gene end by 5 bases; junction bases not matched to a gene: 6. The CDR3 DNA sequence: TGTGCCAGCAGTTACGGGGGGGGTGGTAACAATGAGCAGTTCTTC. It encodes CASSYGGGGNNEQFF.

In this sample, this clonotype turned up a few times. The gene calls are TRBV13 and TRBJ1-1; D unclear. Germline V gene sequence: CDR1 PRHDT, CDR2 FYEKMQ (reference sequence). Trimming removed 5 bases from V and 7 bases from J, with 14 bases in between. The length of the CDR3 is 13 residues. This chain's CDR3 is CASSPYRAGEAFF. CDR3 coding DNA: TGTGCCAGCAGCCCCTATAGGGCGGGTGAAGCTTTCTTT.

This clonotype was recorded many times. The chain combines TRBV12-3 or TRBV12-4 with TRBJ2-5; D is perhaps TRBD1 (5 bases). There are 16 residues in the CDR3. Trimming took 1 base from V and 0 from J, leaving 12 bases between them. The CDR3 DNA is TGTGCCAGCAGTTTAGTGGCAGGGCCGAACCAAGAGACCCAGTACTTC. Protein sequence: CASSLVAGPNQETQYF.

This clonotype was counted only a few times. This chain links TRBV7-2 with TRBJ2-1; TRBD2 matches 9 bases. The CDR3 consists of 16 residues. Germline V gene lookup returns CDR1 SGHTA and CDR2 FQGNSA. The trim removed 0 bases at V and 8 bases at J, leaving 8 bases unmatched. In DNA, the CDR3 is TGTGCCAGCAGCTTAGCGGTCGCGGGAGGGTTCGATGAGCAGTTCTTC. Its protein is CASSLAVAGGFDEQFF.

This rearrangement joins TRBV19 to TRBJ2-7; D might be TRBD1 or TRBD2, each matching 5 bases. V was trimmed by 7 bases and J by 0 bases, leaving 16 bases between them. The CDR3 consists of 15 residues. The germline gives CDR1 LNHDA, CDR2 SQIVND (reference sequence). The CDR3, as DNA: TGTGCCAGTACCCCAGCGTGGGGGAACTCCTACGAGCAGTACTTC. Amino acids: CASTPAWGNSYEQYF.

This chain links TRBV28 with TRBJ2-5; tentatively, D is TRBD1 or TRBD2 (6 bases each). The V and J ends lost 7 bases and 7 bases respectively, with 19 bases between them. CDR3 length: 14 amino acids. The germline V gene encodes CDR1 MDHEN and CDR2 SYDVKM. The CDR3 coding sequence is TGTGCCAGCACCCCACTCACGGGGGCTGGGACCCAGTACTTC. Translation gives CASTPLTGAGTQYF.

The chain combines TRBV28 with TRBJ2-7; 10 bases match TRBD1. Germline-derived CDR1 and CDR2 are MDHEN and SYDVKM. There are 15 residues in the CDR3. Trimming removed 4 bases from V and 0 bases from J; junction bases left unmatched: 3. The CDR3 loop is CASSSRTGGSYEQYF. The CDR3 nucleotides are TGTGCCAGCAGTTCACGGACAGGGGGCTCCTACGAGCAGTACTTC. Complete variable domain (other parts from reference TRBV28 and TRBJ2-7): DVKVTQSSRYLVKRTGEKVFLECVQDMDHENMFWYRQDPGLGLRLIYFSYDVKMKEKGDIPEGYSVSREKKERFSLILESASTNQTSMYLCASSSRTGGSYEQYFGPGTRLTVT.

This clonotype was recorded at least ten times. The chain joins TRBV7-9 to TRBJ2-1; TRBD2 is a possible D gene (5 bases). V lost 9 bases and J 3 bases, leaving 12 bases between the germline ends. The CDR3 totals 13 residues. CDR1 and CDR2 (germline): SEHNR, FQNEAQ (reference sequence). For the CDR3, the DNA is TGTGCCAGTTACTGGACTCTCTACAATGAGCAGTTCTTC. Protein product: CASYWTLYNEQFF.

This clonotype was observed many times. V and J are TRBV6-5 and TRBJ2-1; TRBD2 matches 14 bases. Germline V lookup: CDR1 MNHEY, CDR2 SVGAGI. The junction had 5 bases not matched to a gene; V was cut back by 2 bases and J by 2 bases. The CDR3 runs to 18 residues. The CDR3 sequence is CASSYGTSGGATYNEQFF. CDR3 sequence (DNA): TGTGCCAGCAGTTACGGGACTAGCGGGGGAGCCACCTACAATGAGCAGTTCTTC.

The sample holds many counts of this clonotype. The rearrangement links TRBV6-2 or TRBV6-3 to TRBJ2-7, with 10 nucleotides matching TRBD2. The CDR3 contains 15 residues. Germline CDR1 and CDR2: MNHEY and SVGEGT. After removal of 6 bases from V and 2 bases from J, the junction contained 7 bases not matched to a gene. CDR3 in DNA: TGTGCCAGCAGCCCAGAAGGGACTAGCGCCTACGAGCAGTACTTC. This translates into CASSPEGTSAYEQYF.

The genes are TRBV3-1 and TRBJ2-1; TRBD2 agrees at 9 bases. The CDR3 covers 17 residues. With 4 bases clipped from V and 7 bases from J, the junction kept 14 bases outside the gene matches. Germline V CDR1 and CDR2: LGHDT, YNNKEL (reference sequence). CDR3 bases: TGTGCCAGCAGCCCCAACTCGTTGCGGGAGGGCCGTAATGAGCAGTTCTTC. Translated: CASSPNSLREGRNEQFF.